This TCR beta chain was retrieved from a study of cytomegalovirus exposure and HLA in healthy donors. General study points: Earlier findings revealed that most TCR beta V segments proved productive either about 87% or about 30% of the time. It was in a later analysis that TCR association rates were seen to vary by HLA locus, highest for DRB1 and lowest for HLA-C.

Amplification used 60 Vbeta primers and 13 Jbeta primers. Clones were sequenced by immunoSEQ multiplex PCR, and TCRdb holds only the in-frame ones, with some missing. Of 120,000 or so clones in the sample, about 80% are singletons; the top ten hold approximately 8.8%. The CDR3 runs to 14 residues. V shed 4 bases and J shed 13 bases, with 22 bases lying between them. Per the germline V gene, CDR1 is LNHDA and CDR2 is SQIVND (reference sequence). On this clone: What it recognizes is unknown.

The V call is TRBV19, the J call TRBJ1-1, with unresolved D. Sequenced material: PBMCs. This TCR was sampled from a female donor in good health and CMV-seropositive. This CDR3 reads CASSNPRRYPLNFF. The CDR3, as DNA: TGTGCCAGTAGTAACCCCCGGCGGTATCCGCTAAATTTCTTT.